This T cell receptor (beta chain) is from a study of T cell responses to AZD1222 COVID-19 vaccine. About the study: Second doses were pooled across both intervals (about 4 or about 12 weeks).

To note about this clone: Its antigen remains unidentified.

Repertoires were generated with immunoSEQ multiplex PCR, while TCRdb's copy carries only in-frame clones and drops some. The sample lists approximately 170,000 clones, around nine tenths occurring once. The CDR3 is 17 residues long. CDR1 and CDR2 (germline): KGHSH, LQKENI. Trimming removed 2 bases from V and 2 bases from J; junction bases left unmatched: 9. Study-level points and caveats: White British ancestry dominated among donors, who included more females, and clonal diversity was possibly underestimated. The CD4 TCRs associated with vaccination extended across spike and predominated at 160-218 and 743-854.

This receptor was taken from an adult in good health. The sequencing here drew on peripheral blood, taken on day 0 of AZD1222 vaccination. The chain links TRBV18 to TRBJ1-2, with 9 bases fitting TRBD1. The DNA of the CDR3 is TGTGCCAGCTCACCATTAGGGACAGGGCTCTCCAACTATGGCTACACCTTC. This codes for CASSPLGTGLSNYGYTF.